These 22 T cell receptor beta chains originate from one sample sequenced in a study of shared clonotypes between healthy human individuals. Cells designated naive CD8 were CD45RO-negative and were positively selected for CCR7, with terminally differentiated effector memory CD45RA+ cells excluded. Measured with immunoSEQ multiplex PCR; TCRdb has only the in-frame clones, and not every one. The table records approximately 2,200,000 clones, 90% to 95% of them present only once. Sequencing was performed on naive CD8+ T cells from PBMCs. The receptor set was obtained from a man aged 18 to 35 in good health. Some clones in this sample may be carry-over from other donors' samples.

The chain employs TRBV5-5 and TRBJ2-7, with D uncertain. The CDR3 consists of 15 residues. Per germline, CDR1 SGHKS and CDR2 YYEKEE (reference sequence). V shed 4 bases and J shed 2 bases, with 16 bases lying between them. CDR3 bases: TGTGCCAGCAGCCTAGGCTGGTCTGGAGCCTACGAGCAGTACTTC. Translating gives CASSLGWSGAYEQYF.

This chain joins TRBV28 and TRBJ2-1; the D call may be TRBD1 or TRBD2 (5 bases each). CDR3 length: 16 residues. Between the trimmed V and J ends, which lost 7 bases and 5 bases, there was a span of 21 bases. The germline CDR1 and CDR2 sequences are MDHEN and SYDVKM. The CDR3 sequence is CASTNLLGVVNNEQFF. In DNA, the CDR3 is TGTGCCAGCACCAACCTATTGGGGGTTGTAAACAATGAGCAGTTCTTC.

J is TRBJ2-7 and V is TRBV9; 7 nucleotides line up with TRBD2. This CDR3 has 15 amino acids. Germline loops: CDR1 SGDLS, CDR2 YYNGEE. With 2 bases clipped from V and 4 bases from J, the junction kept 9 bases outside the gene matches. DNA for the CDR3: TGTGCCAGCAGCGTCCGGGCTAGCGGTCGATACGAGCAGTACTTC. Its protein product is CASSVRASGRYEQYF.

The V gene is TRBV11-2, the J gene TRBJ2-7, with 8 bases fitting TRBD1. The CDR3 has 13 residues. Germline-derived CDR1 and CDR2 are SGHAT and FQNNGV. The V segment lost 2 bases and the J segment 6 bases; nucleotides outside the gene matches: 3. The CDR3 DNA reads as TGTGCCAGCAGCTTACCCACAGGGGGCGAGCAGTACTTC. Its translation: CASSLPTGGEQYF.

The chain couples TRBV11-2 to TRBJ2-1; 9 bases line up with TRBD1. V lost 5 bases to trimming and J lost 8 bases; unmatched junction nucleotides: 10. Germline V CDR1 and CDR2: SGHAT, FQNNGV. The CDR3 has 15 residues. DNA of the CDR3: TGTGCCAGCAGCAAACGGGACAGGGACCGGGATGAGCAGTTCTTC. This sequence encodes CASSKRDRDRDEQFF.

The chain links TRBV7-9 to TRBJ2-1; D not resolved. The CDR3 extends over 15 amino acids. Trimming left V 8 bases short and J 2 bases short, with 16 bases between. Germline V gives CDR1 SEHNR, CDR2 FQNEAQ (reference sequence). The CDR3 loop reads CASLSSLRPYNEQFF. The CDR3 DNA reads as TGTGCCAGCCTCTCATCCTTAAGGCCCTACAATGAGCAGTTCTTC.

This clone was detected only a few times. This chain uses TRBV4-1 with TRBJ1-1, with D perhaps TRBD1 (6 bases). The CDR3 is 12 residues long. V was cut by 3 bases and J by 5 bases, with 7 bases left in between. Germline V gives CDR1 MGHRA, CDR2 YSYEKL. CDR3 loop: CASSHQGTEAFF. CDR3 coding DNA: TGCGCCAGCAGCCACCAGGGGACTGAAGCTTTCTTT.

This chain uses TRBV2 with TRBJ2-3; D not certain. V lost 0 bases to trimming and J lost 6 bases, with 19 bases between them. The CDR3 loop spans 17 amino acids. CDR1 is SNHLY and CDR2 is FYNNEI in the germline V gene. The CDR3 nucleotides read TGTGCCAGCAGTGAAGCCCACTTTTCCCTGTCCGGGGATACGCAGTATTTT. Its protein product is CASSEAHFSLSGDTQYF.

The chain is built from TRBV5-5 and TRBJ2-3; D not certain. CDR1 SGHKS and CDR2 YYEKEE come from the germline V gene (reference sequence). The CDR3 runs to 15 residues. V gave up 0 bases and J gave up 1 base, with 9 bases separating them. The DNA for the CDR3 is TGTGCCAGCAGCTTGGAATCCGGACGCACAGATACGCAGTATTTT. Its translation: CASSLESGRTDTQYF. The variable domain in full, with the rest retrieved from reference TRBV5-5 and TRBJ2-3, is DAGVTQSPTHLIKTRGQQVTLRCSPISGHKSVSWYQQVLGQGPQFIFQYYEKEERGRGNFPDRFSARQFPNYSSELNVNALLLGDSALYLCASSLESGRTDTQYFGPGTRLTVL.

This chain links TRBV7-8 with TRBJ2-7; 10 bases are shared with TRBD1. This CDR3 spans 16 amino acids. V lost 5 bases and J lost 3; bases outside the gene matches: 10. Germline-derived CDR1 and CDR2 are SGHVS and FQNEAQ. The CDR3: CASSLSPGQGFYEQYF. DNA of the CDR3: TGTGCCAGCAGCCTCAGCCCGGGACAGGGGTTCTACGAGCAGTACTTC. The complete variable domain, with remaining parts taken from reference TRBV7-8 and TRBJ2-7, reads GAGVSQSPRYKVAKRGQDVALRCDPISGHVSLFWYQQALGQGPEFLTYFQNEAQLDKSGLPSDRFFAERPEGSVSTLKIQRTQQEDSAVYLCASSLSPGQGFYEQYFGPGTRLTVT.

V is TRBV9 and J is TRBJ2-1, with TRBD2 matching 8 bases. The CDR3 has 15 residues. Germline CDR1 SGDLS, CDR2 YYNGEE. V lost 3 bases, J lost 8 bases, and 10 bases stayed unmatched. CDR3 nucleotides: TGTGCCAGCAGCGGGTCAGCGGGAGCACGGGATGAGCAGTTCTTC. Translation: CASSGSAGARDEQFF.

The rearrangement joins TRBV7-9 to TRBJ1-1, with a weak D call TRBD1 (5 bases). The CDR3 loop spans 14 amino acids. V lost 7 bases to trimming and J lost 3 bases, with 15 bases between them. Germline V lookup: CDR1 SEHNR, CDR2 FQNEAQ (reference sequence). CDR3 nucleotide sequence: TGTGCCAGCACCCTGGGGGGAACAGACACTGAAGCTTTCTTT. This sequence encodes CASTLGGTDTEAFF. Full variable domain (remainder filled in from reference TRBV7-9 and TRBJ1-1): DTGVSQNPRHKITKRGQNVTFRCDPISEHNRLYWYRQTLGQGPEFLTYFQNEAQLEKSRLLSDRFSAERPKGSFSTLEIQRTEQGDSAMYLCASTLGGTDTEAFFGQGTRLTVV.

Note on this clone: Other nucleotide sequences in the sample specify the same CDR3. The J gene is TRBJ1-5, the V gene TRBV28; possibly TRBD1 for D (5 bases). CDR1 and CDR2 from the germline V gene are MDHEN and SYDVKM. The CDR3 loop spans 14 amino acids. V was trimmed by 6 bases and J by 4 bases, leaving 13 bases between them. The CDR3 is CASSLQVGNQPQHF. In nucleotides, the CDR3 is TGTGCCAGCAGCCTACAGGTGGGGAATCAGCCCCAGCATTTT.

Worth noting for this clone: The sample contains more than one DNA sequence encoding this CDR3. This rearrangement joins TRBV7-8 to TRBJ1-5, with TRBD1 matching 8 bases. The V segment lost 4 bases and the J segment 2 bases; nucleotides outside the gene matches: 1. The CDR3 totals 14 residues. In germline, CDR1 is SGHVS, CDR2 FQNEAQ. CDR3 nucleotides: TGTGCCAGCAGCTCGGGACAGGGCAATCAGCCCCAGCATTTT. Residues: CASSSGQGNQPQHF.

The CDR3 is CASSQDDRGNYGYTF. The CDR3 DNA reads TGTGCCAGCAGCCAAGATGACAGAGGAAACTATGGCTACACCTTC. V is TRBV4-2 and J is TRBJ1-2; D is perhaps TRBD1 (5 bases). Per germline, CDR1 LGHNA and CDR2 YNFKEQ. V lost 0 bases to trimming and J lost 2 bases, with 10 bases between them. This CDR3 has 15 amino acids.

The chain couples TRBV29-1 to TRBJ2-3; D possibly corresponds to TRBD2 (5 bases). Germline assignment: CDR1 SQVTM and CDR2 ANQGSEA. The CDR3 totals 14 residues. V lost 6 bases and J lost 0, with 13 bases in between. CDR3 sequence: CSVAGRASTDTQYF. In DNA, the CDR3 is TGCAGCGTGGCGGGCCGTGCTAGCACAGATACGCAGTATTTT.

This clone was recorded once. CDR3 loop: CASSDSSGTEAFF. CDR3 DNA: TGTGCCAGCAGTGACTCCAGCGGCACTGAAGCTTTCTTT. The chain has TRBV6-4 and TRBJ1-1; D is unclear. The germline gives CDR1 MRHNA, CDR2 SNTAGT. V lost 0 bases, J lost 4 bases, and 6 bases lay in between. This CDR3 has 13 amino acids.

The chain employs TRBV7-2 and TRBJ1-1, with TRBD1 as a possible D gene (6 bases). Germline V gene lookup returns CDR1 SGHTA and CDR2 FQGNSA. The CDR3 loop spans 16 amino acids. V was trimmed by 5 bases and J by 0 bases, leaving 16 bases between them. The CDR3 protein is CASSLYRAPMNTEAFF. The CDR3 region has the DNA TGTGCCAGCAGCCTCTACAGGGCCCCGATGAACACTGAAGCTTTCTTT. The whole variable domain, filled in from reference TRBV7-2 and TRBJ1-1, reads GAGVSQSPSNKVTEKGKDVELRCDPISGHTALYWYRQSLGQGLEFLIYFQGNSAPDKSGLPSDRFSAERTGGSVSTLTIQRTQQEDSAVYLCASSLYRAPMNTEAFFGQGTRLTVV.

CDR3 in amino acids: CASRSPGTPSYEQYF. The CDR3 DNA is TGTGCCAGCAGGTCCCCCGGGACACCATCCTACGAGCAGTACTTC. The chain employs TRBV7-2 and TRBJ2-7; D might be TRBD1 (6 bases). Germline CDR1 is SGHTA and CDR2 is FQGNSA. This CDR3 region has 15 residues. V was pared by 6 bases and J by 1 base, with 16 bases between.

The CDR3 DNA is TGTGCCAGCGGCCCCGAGTTCGTATCGTGGAATGAGCAGTTCTTC. Translation gives CASGPEFVSWNEQFF. The chain recombines TRBV27 with TRBJ2-1, with D unresolved. Trimming took off 8 bases at V and 7 bases at J, with 21 bases between the two ends. Germline CDR1 and CDR2: MNHEY and SMNVEV (reference sequence). CDR3 length: 15 residues.

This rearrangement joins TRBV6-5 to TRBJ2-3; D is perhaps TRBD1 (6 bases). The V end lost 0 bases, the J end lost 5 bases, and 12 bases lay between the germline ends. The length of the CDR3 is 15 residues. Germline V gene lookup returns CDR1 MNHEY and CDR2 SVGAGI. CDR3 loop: CASSYSTDSRDTQYF. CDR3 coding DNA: TGTGCCAGCAGTTACTCAACGGACAGTCGAGATACGCAGTATTTT.

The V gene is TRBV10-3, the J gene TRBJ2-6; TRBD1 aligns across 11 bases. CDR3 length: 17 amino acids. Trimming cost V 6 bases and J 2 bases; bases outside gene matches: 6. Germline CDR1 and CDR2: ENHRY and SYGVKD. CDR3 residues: CAIRTGTGGTGANVLTF. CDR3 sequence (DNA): TGTGCCATCAGGACAGGGACAGGGGGGACTGGGGCCAACGTCCTGACTTTC.